These 2 T cell receptor beta chains originate from one sample sequenced in a study of T cells after yellow fever vaccination. A single record per CDR3 protein comes from TCRdb applying MiXCR to the 5' RACE reads. The repertoire holds a few hundred thousand distinct CDR3 sequences, with 6.5% to 8.5% as singletons. Sequencing used PBMCs, obtained more than 35 days after the first yellow fever vaccination. Receptors were obtained from a man between 18 and 29 years old who received the YFV17D yellow fever vaccine.

The chain carries TRBV5-4 and TRBJ2-1, with 8 bases that match TRBD2. The CDR3 consists of 15 residues. The J segment lost 3 bases and the V segment lost 2 bases, leaving 4 bases of the junction unmatched. The germline V gene has CDR1 SGHNT and CDR2 YYREEE (reference sequence). In DNA, the CDR3 is TGTGCCAGCAGCTTCGGCGGGGGGTTCTACAATGAGCAGTTCTTC. Protein: CASSFGGGFYNEQFF.

This clonotype was seen ten or more times. A read error may account for a junction end that differs from germline. This chain uses TRBV5-1 with TRBJ2-3, with D possibly matching TRBD1 (5 bases). There are 13 residues in the CDR3. Looked up from germline, CDR1 is SGHRS and CDR2 is YFSETQ. The CDR3: CASSLGAGDTQYF. The CDR3 coding sequence is TGTGCCAGCAGCTTAGGGGCCGGGGATACGCAGTATTTT.